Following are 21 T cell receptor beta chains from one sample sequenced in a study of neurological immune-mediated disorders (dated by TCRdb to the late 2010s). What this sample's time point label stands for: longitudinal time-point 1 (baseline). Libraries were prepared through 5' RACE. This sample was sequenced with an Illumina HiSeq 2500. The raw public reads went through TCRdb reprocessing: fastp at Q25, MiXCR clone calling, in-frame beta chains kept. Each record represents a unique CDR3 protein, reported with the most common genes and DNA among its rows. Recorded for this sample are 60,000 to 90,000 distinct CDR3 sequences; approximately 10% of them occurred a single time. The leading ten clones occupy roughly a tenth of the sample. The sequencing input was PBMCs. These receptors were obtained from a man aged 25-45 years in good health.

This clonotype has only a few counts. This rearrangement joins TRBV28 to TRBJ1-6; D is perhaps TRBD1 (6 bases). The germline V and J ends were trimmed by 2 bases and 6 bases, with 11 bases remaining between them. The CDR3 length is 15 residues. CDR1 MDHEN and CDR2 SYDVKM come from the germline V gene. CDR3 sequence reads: CASSLVDRINSPLHF. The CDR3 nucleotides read TGTGCCAGCAGTTTAGTGGACAGAATTAATTCACCCCTCCACTTT.

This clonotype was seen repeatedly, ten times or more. The CDR3 loop is CASEGPGLGYGYTF. In DNA form, the CDR3 reads TGTGCCAGCGAGGGCCCGGGCCTAGGCTATGGCTACACCTTC. The chain has TRBV6-1 and TRBJ1-2; D not resolved. CDR3 length equals 14 residues. The V end lost 8 bases, the J end lost 4 bases, and 17 bases lay between the germline ends. Germline CDR1 and CDR2: MNHNS and SASEGT.

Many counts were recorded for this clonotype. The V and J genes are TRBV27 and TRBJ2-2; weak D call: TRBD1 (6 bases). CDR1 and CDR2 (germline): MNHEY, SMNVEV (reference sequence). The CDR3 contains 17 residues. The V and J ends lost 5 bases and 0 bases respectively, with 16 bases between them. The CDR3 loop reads CASSRQENPSNTGELFF. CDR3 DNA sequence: TGTGCCAGCAGTAGACAGGAAAACCCCTCGAACACCGGGGAGCTGTTTTTT.

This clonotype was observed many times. This CDR3 is CASRDRNTEAFF. The CDR3, as DNA: TGTGCCAGCCGTGACAGGAACACTGAAGCTTTCTTT. The chain links TRBV28 to TRBJ1-1, with D possibly being TRBD1 (5 bases). Germline V gene sequence: CDR1 MDHEN, CDR2 SYDVKM. This CDR3 region has 12 residues. V shed 8 bases and J shed 1 base, with 8 bases lying between them.

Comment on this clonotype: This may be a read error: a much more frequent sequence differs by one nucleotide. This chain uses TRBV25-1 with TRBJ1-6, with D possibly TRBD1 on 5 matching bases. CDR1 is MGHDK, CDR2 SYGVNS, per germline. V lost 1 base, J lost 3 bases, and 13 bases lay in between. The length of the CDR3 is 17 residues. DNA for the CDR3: TGTGCCAGCAGTGAATTACGTGGGGGATACTATAATTCACCCCTCCACTTT. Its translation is CASSELRGGYYNSPLHF.

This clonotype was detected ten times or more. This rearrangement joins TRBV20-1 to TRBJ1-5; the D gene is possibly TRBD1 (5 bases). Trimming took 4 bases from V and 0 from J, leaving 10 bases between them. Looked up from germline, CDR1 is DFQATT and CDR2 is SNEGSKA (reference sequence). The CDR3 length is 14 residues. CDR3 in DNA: TGCAGTGCTATTTCAGGGAGTAGCAATCAGCCCCAGCATTTT. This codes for CSAISGSSNQPQHF.

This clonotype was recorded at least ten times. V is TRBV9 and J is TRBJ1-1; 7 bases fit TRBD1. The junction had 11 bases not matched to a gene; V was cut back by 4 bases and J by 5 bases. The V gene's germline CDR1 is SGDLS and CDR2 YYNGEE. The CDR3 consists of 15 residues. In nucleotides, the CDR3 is TGTGCCAGCAGCACGCTCCAGGGGGTGGGGACTGAAGCTTTCTTT. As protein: CASSTLQGVGTEAFF.

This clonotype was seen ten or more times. CDR3 bases: TGCAGTGCTAGAAGGGCGGCGGGGAGCTCCTACAATGAGCAGTTCTTC. Protein: CSARRAAGSSYNEQFF. The rearrangement joins TRBV20-1 to TRBJ2-1; tentative D call: TRBD2 (6 bases). In germline, CDR1 is DFQATT, CDR2 SNEGSKA (reference sequence). The CDR3 loop spans 16 amino acids. V was trimmed by 2 bases and J by 0 bases, leaving 14 bases between them.

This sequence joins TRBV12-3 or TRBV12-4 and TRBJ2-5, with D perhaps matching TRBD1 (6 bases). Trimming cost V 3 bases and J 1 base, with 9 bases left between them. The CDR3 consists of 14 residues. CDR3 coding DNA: TGTGCCAGCAGTTTTAGGGGGTTCCAAGAGACCCAGTACTTC. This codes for CASSFRGFQETQYF.

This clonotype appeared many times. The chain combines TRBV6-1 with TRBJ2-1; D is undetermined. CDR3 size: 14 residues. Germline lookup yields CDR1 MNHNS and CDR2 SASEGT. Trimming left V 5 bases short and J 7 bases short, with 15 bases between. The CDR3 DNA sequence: TGTGCCAGCAGTTTACAGCCACAAAGGAATGAGCAGTTCTTC. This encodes CASSLQPQRNEQFF.

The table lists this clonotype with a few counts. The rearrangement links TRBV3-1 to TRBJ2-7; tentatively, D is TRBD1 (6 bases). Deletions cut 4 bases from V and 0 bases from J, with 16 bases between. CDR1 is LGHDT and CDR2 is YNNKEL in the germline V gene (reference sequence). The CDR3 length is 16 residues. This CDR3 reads CASSRTLTGSSYEQYF. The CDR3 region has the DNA TGTGCCAGCAGCCGAACCTTAACAGGGAGCTCCTACGAGCAGTACTTC.

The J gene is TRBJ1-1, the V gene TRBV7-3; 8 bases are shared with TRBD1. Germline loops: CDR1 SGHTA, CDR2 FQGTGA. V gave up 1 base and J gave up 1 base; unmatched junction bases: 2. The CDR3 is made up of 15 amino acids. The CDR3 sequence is CASSLSGQGNTEAFF. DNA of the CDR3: TGTGCCAGCAGCTTAAGCGGACAGGGGAACACTGAAGCTTTCTTT. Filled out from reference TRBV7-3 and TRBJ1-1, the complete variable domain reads GAGVSQTPSNKVTEKGKYVELRCDPISGHTALYWYRQSLGQGPEFLIYFQGTGAADDSGLPNDRFFAVRPEGSVSTLKIQRTERGDSAVYLCASSLSGQGNTEAFFGQGTRLTVV.

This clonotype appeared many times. CDR3 DNA sequence: TGCAGCGTTCGTAGACAGGCTAATGAAGCTTTCTTT. Its translation: CSVRRQANEAFF. V and J are TRBV29-1 and TRBJ1-1; the D gene is possibly TRBD1 (6 bases). Germline CDR1 and CDR2: SQVTM and ANQGSEA. This CDR3 spans 12 amino acids. Trimming removed 5 bases at V and 7 bases at J, with 14 bases between.

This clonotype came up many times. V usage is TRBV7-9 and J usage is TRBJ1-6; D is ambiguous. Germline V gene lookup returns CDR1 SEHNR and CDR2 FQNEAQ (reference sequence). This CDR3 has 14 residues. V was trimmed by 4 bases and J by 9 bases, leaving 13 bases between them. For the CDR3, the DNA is TGTGCCAGCAGCTCGGACTCAAGCGGTTCACCCCTCCACTTT. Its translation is CASSSDSSGSPLHF.

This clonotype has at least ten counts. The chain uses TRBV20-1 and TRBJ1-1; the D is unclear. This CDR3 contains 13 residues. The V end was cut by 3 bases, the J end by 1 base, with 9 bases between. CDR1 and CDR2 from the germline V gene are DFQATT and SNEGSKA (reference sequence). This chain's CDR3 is CSARTDGNTEAFF. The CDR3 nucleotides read TGCAGTGCTAGGACGGACGGGAACACTGAAGCTTTCTTT.

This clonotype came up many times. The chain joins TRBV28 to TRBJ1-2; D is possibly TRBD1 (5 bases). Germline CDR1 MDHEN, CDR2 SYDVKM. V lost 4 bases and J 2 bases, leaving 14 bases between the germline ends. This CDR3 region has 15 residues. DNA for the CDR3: TGTGCCAGCAGTTACCTCCGCGGGGGAAACTATGGCTACACCTTC. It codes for CASSYLRGGNYGYTF.

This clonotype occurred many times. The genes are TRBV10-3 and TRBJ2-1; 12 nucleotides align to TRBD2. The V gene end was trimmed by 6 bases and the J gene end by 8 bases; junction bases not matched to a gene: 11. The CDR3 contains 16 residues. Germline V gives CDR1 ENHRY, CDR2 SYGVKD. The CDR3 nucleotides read TGTGCCATCAGCGCTTCGACTAGCGGGAGTGGAGATGAGCAGTTCTTC. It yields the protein CAISASTSGSGDEQFF.

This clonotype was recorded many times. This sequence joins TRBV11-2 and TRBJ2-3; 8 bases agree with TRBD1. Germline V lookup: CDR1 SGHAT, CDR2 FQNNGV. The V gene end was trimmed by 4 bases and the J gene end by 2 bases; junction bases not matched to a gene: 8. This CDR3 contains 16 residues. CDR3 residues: CASSSLTGEATDTQYF. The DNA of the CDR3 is TGTGCCAGCAGCTCGCTGACAGGGGAAGCCACAGATACGCAGTATTTT.

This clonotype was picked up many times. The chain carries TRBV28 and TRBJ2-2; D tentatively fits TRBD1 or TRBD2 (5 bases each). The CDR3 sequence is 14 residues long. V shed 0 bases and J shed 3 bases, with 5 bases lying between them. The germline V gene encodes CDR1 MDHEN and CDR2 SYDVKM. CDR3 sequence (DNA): TGTGCCAGCAGTTTATGGGGGGACACCGGGGAGCTGTTTTTT. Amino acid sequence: CASSLWGDTGELFF.

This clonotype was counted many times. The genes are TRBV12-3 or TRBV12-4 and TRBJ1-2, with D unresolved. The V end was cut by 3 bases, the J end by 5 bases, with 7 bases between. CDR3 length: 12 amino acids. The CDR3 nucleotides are TGTGCCAGCAGTTTGGAAGGGTATGGCTACACCTTC. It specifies CASSLEGYGYTF.

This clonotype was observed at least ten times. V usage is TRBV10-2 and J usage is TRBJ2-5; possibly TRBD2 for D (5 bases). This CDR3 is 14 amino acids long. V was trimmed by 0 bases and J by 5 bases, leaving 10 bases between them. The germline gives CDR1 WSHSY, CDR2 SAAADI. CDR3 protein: CASSESRGRETQYF. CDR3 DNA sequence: TGCGCCAGCAGTGAGTCACGGGGTAGGGAGACCCAGTACTTC.